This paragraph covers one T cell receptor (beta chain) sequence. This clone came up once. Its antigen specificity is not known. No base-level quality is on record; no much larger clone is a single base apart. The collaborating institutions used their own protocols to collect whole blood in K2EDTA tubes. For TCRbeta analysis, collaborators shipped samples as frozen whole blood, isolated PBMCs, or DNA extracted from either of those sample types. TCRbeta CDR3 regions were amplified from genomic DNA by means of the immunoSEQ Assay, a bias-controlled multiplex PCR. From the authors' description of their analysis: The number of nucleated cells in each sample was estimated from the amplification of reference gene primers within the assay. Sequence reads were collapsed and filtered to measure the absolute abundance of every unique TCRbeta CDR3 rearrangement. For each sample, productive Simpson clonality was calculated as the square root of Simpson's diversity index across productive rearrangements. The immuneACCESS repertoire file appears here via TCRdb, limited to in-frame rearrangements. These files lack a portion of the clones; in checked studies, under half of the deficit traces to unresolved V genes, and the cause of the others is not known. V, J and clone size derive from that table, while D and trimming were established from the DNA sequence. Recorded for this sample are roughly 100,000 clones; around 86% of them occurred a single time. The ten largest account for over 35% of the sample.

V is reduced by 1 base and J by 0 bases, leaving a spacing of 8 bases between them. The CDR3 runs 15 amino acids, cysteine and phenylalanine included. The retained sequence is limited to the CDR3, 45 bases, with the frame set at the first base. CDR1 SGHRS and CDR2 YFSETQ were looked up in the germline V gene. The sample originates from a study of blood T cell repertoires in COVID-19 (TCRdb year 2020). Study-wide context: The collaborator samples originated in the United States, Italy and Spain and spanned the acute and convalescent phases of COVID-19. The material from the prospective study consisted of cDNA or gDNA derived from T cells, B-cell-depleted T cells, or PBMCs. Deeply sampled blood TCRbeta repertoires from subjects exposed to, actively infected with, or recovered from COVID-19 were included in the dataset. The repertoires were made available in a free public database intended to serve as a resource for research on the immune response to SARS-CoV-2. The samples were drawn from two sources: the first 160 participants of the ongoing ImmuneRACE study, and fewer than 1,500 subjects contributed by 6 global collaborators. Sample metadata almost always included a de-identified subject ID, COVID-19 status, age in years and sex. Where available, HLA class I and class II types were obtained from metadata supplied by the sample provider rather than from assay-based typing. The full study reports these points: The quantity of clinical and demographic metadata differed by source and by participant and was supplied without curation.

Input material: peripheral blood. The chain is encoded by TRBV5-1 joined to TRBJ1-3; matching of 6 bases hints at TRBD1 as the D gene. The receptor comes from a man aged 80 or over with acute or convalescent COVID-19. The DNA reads TGCGCCAGCAGCTTGCAGGGGCTCTCTGGAAACACCATATATTTT. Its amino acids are CASSLQGLSGNTIYF.